These 7 T cell receptor beta chains came from one sample sequenced in a study of shared clonotypes between healthy human individuals. Using immunoSEQ multiplex PCR, the repertoire was profiled, and TCRdb retains in-frame clones only, with some absent. The sample lists 2.3 million or so clones; approximately 95% were seen once. The sample consisted of naive CD4+ T cells from PBMCs. Subset: CD45RA+ positively selected. These receptors came from a man younger than 35 in good health. Some clones in this sample may be carry-over from other donors' samples.

This rearrangement joins TRBV18 to TRBJ2-7; 8 nucleotides match TRBD1. This CDR3 is 14 amino acids long. Germline V gives CDR1 KGHSH, CDR2 LQKENI. Losses at the gene ends were 3 bases for V and 7 bases for J; bases not matched to a gene: 8. Here the CDR3 reads CASSPVQGAGEQYF. The DNA of the CDR3 is TGTGCCAGCTCACCGGTCCAGGGGGCGGGAGAGCAGTACTTC.

Comment on this clone: This specimen includes other DNA sequences encoding the same CDR3. The chain employs TRBV4-1 and TRBJ2-7, with 7 bases aligning to TRBD2. The CDR3 has 15 residues. The ends lost 0 bases at V and 4 bases at J; junction bases unmatched: 6. The V gene's germline CDR1 is MGHRA and CDR2 YSYEKL. CDR3 region: CASSQDSGRGYEQYF. CDR3 bases: TGCGCCAGCAGCCAAGATAGCGGGCGAGGGTACGAGCAGTACTTC.

The chain uses TRBV7-9 and TRBJ1-1, with unresolved D. This CDR3 comprises 13 residues. Trimming pared 0 bases from V and 7 bases from J, leaving 9 bases between. Germline lookup yields CDR1 SEHNR and CDR2 FQNEAQ (reference sequence). CDR3 sequence (DNA): TGTGCCAGCAGCTTAGCAATTGGGCGTGAAGCTTTCTTT. It is translated as CASSLAIGREAFF.

The gene calls are TRBV10-3 and TRBJ2-7, with 11 nucleotides matching TRBD2. The J segment lost 1 base and the V segment lost 3 bases, leaving 8 bases of the junction unmatched. In germline, CDR1 is ENHRY, CDR2 SYGVKD. The CDR3 length is 17 residues. The CDR3 region has the DNA TGTGCCATCAGTGACTTCGGACTAGCGGGTAGGTCCTACGAGCAGTACTTC. Translation gives CAISDFGLAGRSYEQYF.

This rearrangement joins TRBV7-2 to TRBJ1-3, with 12 bases aligning to TRBD1. CDR3 size: 17 residues. Germline V lookup: CDR1 SGHTA, CDR2 FQGNSA. J was trimmed by 3 bases and V by 0 bases; bases with no gene match: 3. The DNA for the CDR3 is TGTGCCAGCAGCTTAGCGGGGACAGGGGGCTTTGGAAACACCATATATTTT. Amino acids: CASSLAGTGGFGNTIYF.

This chain uses TRBV6-1 with TRBJ2-5, with a tentative D call TRBD1 (7 bases). Trimming stripped 10 bases from V and 4 bases from J, with 22 bases between. The germline CDR1 and CDR2 sequences are MNHNS and SASEGT. The CDR3 consists of 15 residues. The CDR3 here is CATPGTERGIETQYF. In nucleotides, the CDR3 is TGTGCCACCCCTGGGACAGAACGCGGGATAGAGACCCAGTACTTC.

This rearrangement joins TRBV4-2 to TRBJ1-3; no clear D gene. V lost 0 bases to trimming and J lost 11 bases, with 11 bases between them. The CDR3 runs to 13 residues. Germline CDR1 LGHNA, CDR2 YNFKEQ. The CDR3 reads CASSQDLRTPIYF. The CDR3 region has the DNA TGTGCCAGCAGCCAAGATCTGAGGACGCCCATATATTTT.